These 27 T cell receptor beta chains share one sample of origin, sequenced in a study of shared clonotypes between healthy human individuals. The repertoire was sequenced with immunoSEQ multiplex PCR; TCRdb's copy has only in-frame clones and lacks some. The top ten hold 0.61% of the sample, which has around 980,000 clones, 75% to 80% seen once. The specimen was memory CD4+ T cells from PBMCs. Subset reported: CD45RA-negative fraction. The receptors were gathered from a man aged 18 to 30 in good health. Some clones in this sample may be carry-over from other donors' samples.

The chain couples TRBV20-1 to TRBJ1-1; D call uncertain. CDR3 size: 11 residues. Germline V gives CDR1 DFQATT, CDR2 SNEGSKA (reference sequence). Trimming stripped 3 bases from V and 7 bases from J, with 9 bases between. The CDR3 reads CSASMGLEAFF. The CDR3 nucleotides are TGCAGTGCTAGCATGGGCCTTGAAGCTTTCTTT.

The chain carries TRBV2 and TRBJ1-5, with no clear D. From germline, CDR1 is SNHLY and CDR2 FYNNEI. The CDR3 runs to 13 residues. V shed 5 bases and J shed 5 bases, with 10 bases lying between them. CDR3 protein: CASSRQIYQPQHF. The CDR3 DNA is TGTGCCAGCAGTCGGCAAATTTATCAGCCCCAGCATTTT. Complete variable domain (other parts from reference TRBV2 and TRBJ1-5): EPEVTQTPSHQVTQMGQEVILRCVPISNHLYFYWYRQILGQKVEFLVSFYNNEISEKSEIFDDQFSVERPDGSNFTLKIRSTKLEDSAMYFCASSRQIYQPQHFGDGTRLSIL.

The chain is built from TRBV4-3 and TRBJ2-3; TRBD2 aligns across 7 bases. This CDR3 has 16 residues. Looked up from germline, CDR1 is LGHNA and CDR2 is YSLEER. V shed 1 base, J shed 6 bases, and the junction held 10 bases outside the gene matches. CDR3 nucleotides: TGCGCCAGCAGCCAAGGGAACCTAGCGGTCGGGGATACGCAGTATTTT. Translating gives CASSQGNLAVGDTQYF.

This sequence joins TRBV5-4 and TRBJ2-7; TRBD1 matches at 9 bases. The V and J ends lost 4 bases and 2 bases, in that order; junction bases with no gene match: 4. CDR3 length: 14 amino acids. In germline, CDR1 is SGHNT, CDR2 YYREEE (reference sequence). In DNA form, the CDR3 reads TGTGCCAGCAGCGTGGACAGGGGTCCCTACGAGCAGTACTTC. Residues: CASSVDRGPYEQYF.

The rearrangement links TRBV5-1 to TRBJ1-2, with 8 bases lining up with TRBD1. Looked up from germline, CDR1 is SGHRS and CDR2 is YFSETQ. The J segment lost 4 bases and the V segment lost 4 bases, leaving 3 bases of the junction unmatched. The CDR3 is made up of 13 amino acids. Here the CDR3 DNA reads TGCGCCAGCAGCCACAGGGGGGCCTATGGCTACACCTTC. Translation gives CASSHRGAYGYTF.

The chain uses TRBV4-1 and TRBJ1-5; D is undetermined. The CDR3 consists of 13 residues. Germline V gives CDR1 MGHRA, CDR2 YSYEKL. Trimming pared 0 bases from V and 6 bases from J, leaving 6 bases between. The CDR3 coding sequence is TGCGCCAGCAGCCAAGAGGCCCCTCAGCCCCAGCATTTT. This codes for CASSQEAPQPQHF.

As to this clone: A far larger clone is only one base removed, so a read error is likely. The chain couples TRBV5-4 to TRBJ1-1; D is undetermined. V was pared by 0 bases and J by 1 base, with 7 bases between. Germline lookup yields CDR1 SGHNT and CDR2 YYREEE (reference sequence). This CDR3 comprises 14 residues. This chain's CDR3 is CASSLVGENTEAFF. CDR3 sequence (DNA): TGTGCCAGCAGCTTGGTTGGGGAGAACACTGAAGCTTTCTTT.

V and J are TRBV5-1 and TRBJ1-2; no clear D. The ends were cut back, 0 bases at V and 4 bases at J, with 13 bases in the middle. The CDR3 consists of 15 residues. Looked up from germline, CDR1 is SGHRS and CDR2 is YFSETQ. The CDR3 sequence is CASSLESALSYGYTF. The CDR3 nucleotides read TGCGCCAGCAGCTTGGAGTCAGCCCTCAGCTATGGCTACACCTTC.

The table lists this clone with a few counts. The chain couples TRBV7-2 to TRBJ2-2; TRBD2 might be the D (6 bases). Germline V gene lookup returns CDR1 SGHTA and CDR2 FQGNSA. V was pared by 1 base and J by 7 bases, with 16 bases between. CDR3 length equals 16 residues. CDR3 loop: CASSLERALVGGELFF. In DNA form, the CDR3 reads TGTGCCAGCAGCTTAGAGCGGGCCCTCGTGGGCGGGGAGCTGTTTTTT.

V gene TRBV6-5 combines with J gene TRBJ2-5; D perhaps matches TRBD1 (5 bases). The V gene lost 0 bases and the J gene lost 0 bases, with 8 bases spanning the gap. The CDR3 is 15 amino acids. The germline CDR1 and CDR2 sequences are MNHEY and SVGAGI. The CDR3 sequence: CASSYSLRDQETQYF. The DNA for the CDR3 is TGTGCCAGCAGTTACTCCCTCAGGGACCAAGAGACCCAGTACTTC.

The rearrangement links TRBV19 to TRBJ1-4; 7 bases are a match to TRBD1. V shed 5 bases and J 6 bases; nucleotides not matched to a gene: 3. The germline CDR1 and CDR2 sequences are LNHDA and SQIVND (reference sequence). CDR3 length equals 13 residues. The CDR3 coding sequence is TGTGCCAGTAGTGGACAGGTAGATGAAAAACTGTTTTTT. Protein sequence: CASSGQVDEKLFF.

This chain uses TRBV10-3 with TRBJ2-2; 8 bases fit TRBD1. Germline V CDR1 and CDR2: ENHRY, SYGVKD. J lost 4 bases, V lost 6 bases, and 7 bases had no gene match. The CDR3 spans 15 residues. This chain's CDR3 is CAISRQGLGTGELFF. Written as DNA, the CDR3 is TGTGCCATCAGCCGACAGGGGTTGGGCACCGGGGAGCTGTTTTTT.

This clone was seen just once. J is TRBJ2-7 and V is TRBV5-1; D perhaps matches TRBD2 (6 bases). The CDR3 length is 15 residues. Germline-derived CDR1 and CDR2 are SGHRS and YFSETQ. Trimming took 4 bases from V and 7 from J, leaving 21 bases between them. As DNA, the CDR3 is TGCGCCAGCAGCCAACCCCGTGGAGGGGCAGAAGAGCAGTACTTC. Amino acid sequence: CASSQPRGGAEEQYF.

This clone has only one observation. This sequence joins TRBV5-1 and TRBJ2-5, with D possibly called TRBD1 or TRBD2 (6 bases each). V was pared by 1 base and J by 3 bases, with 19 bases between. This CDR3 is 17 amino acids long. Per germline, CDR1 SGHRS and CDR2 YFSETQ. The CDR3 DNA reads as TGCGCCAGCAGCTTGTCCGCCGGCAGGGGAGGAGAAGAGACCCAGTACTTC. Its protein is CASSLSAGRGGEETQYF.

This rearrangement joins TRBV5-5 to TRBJ2-7; D ambiguous. The CDR3 length is 11 residues. V gave up 4 bases and J gave up 2 bases, with 4 bases separating them. CDR1 and CDR2 (germline): SGHKS, YYEKEE (reference sequence). The DNA of the CDR3 is TGTGCCAGCAGCCGAGCCTACGAGCAGTACTTC. Amino acids: CASSRAYEQYF.

V usage is TRBV30 and J usage is TRBJ2-4; the D gene is possibly TRBD1 (6 bases). V dropped 4 bases and J dropped 0 bases, with 16 bases sitting between them. The CDR3 totals 16 residues. CDR1 is GTSNPN, CDR2 SVGIG, per germline (reference sequence). CDR3 protein: CAWTKGQLIAKNIQYF. As DNA, the CDR3 is TGTGCCTGGACTAAAGGACAGTTGATAGCCAAAAACATTCAGTACTTC.

Written as DNA, the CDR3 is TGCGCCAGCAGCCAAGTGCGGGACAGCACAGATACGCAGTATTTT. Residues: CASSQVRDSTDTQYF. The V gene is TRBV4-3, the J gene TRBJ2-3, with TRBD2 as a possible D gene (6 bases). V lost 1 base to trimming and J lost 0 bases, with 8 bases between them. CDR1 is LGHNA, CDR2 YSLEER, per germline. CDR3 length equals 15 residues.

J is TRBJ1-6 and V is TRBV27; weak D call: TRBD1 (5 bases). The CDR3 totals 16 residues. From germline, CDR1 is MNHEY and CDR2 SMNVEV (reference sequence). The V end lost 6 bases, the J end lost 2 bases, and 14 bases lay between the germline ends. CDR3 residues: CASRPRENAYNSPLHF. The CDR3 DNA reads as TGTGCCAGCAGACCCAGGGAGAATGCCTATAATTCACCCCTCCACTTT.

The rearrangement uses TRBV28 and TRBJ2-1; D could derive from TRBD1 or TRBD2 (5 bases each). Germline CDR1 and CDR2: MDHEN and SYDVKM. CDR3 size: 14 residues. V lost 6 bases, J lost 1 base, and 10 bases lay in between. The CDR3 DNA reads as TGTGCCAGCAGGGGGGACGGGTCCTACAATGAGCAGTTCTTC. This encodes CASRGDGSYNEQFF. Combining the CDR3 with reference TRBV28 and TRBJ2-1 gives the whole variable domain DVKVTQSSRYLVKRTGEKVFLECVQDMDHENMFWYRQDPGLGLRLIYFSYDVKMKEKGDIPEGYSVSREKKERFSLILESASTNQTSMYLCASRGDGSYNEQFFGPGTRLTVL.

This clone was picked up a small number of times. The chain couples TRBV7-3 to TRBJ2-2; a weak D match, TRBD1 (7 bases). Germline assignment: CDR1 SGHTA and CDR2 FQGTGA. This CDR3 comprises 17 residues. The ends were cut back, 2 bases at V and 0 bases at J, with 13 bases in the middle. This chain's CDR3 is CASSLFAGQSNTGELFF. The CDR3 nucleotides are TGTGCCAGCAGCTTATTTGCGGGACAGTCGAACACCGGGGAGCTGTTTTTT. Combining the CDR3 with reference TRBV7-3 and TRBJ2-2 gives the whole variable domain GAGVSQTPSNKVTEKGKYVELRCDPISGHTALYWYRQSLGQGPEFLIYFQGTGAADDSGLPNDRFFAVRPEGSVSTLKIQRTERGDSAVYLCASSLFAGQSNTGELFFGEGSRLTVL.

The CDR3 DNA is TGTGCCAGCAGCGTGCGGGGCGGGGACGAGCAGTACTTC. Translating it yields CASSVRGGDEQYF. The J gene is TRBJ2-7, the V gene TRBV9; D possibly corresponds to TRBD2 (6 bases). The CDR3 has 13 amino acids. Trimming pared 2 bases from V and 5 bases from J, leaving 11 bases between. Germline lookup yields CDR1 SGDLS and CDR2 YYNGEE.

The chain couples TRBV30 to TRBJ2-7; 10 positions match TRBD2. Per the germline V gene, CDR1 is GTSNPN and CDR2 is SVGIG (reference sequence). With V trimmed by 3 bases and J by 2 bases, 4 bases remained unmatched. The CDR3 is made up of 14 amino acids. Written as DNA, the CDR3 is TGTGCCTGGAGAGCTAGCGGGAGAACCTACGAGCAGTACTTC. This gives the protein CAWRASGRTYEQYF.

V usage is TRBV7-8 and J usage is TRBJ2-7; D may correspond to TRBD1 or TRBD2 (6 bases each). With 5 bases removed from V and 6 bases from J, the gap between germline ends came to 11 bases. In germline, CDR1 is SGHVS, CDR2 FQNEAQ. CDR3 length equals 12 residues. CDR3 nucleotide sequence: TGTGCCAGCAGCCACGGGGGCGGCGAGCAGTACTTC. Translation gives CASSHGGGEQYF.

The chain links TRBV7-2 to TRBJ1-5; unclear D gene. This CDR3 is 13 amino acids long. V was trimmed by 1 base and J by 7 bases, leaving 8 bases between them. Per the germline V gene, CDR1 is SGHTA and CDR2 is FQGNSA. Written as DNA, the CDR3 is TGTGCCAGCAGCTTAGGGAATGGACAGCCCCAGCATTTT. As protein: CASSLGNGQPQHF.

This chain joins TRBV28 and TRBJ2-4; 10 nucleotides agree with TRBD1. Germline values: CDR1 MDHEN, CDR2 SYDVKM. V shed 7 bases, J shed 1 base, and the junction held 1 base outside the gene matches. The CDR3 sequence is 14 residues long. This CDR3 reads CASMDRGAKNIQYF. The CDR3 bases are TGTGCCAGCATGGACAGGGGGGCCAAAAACATTCAGTACTTC.

A note on this clone: At one end the junction does not follow the germline gene, possibly because of a read error. The genes are TRBV5-8 and TRBJ2-6; 10 nucleotides match TRBD1. CDR3 length: 17 residues. Germline lookup yields CDR1 SGHTS and CDR2 YDEGEE. The CDR3 is CASSLDRGISGANVLTF. CDR3 nucleotides: TGTGCCAGCAGTTTGGACAGGGGGATCTCTGGGGCCAACGTCCTGACTTTC.

The chain carries TRBV5-1 and TRBJ2-3; maybe TRBD1 (5 bases). The V end was cut by 0 bases, the J end by 5 bases, with 10 bases between. The CDR3 is made up of 14 amino acids. From germline, CDR1 is SGHRS and CDR2 YFSETQ. This chain's CDR3 is CASSLEGYRDTQYF. The CDR3 region has the DNA TGCGCCAGCAGCTTGGAGGGGTACAGAGATACGCAGTATTTT.